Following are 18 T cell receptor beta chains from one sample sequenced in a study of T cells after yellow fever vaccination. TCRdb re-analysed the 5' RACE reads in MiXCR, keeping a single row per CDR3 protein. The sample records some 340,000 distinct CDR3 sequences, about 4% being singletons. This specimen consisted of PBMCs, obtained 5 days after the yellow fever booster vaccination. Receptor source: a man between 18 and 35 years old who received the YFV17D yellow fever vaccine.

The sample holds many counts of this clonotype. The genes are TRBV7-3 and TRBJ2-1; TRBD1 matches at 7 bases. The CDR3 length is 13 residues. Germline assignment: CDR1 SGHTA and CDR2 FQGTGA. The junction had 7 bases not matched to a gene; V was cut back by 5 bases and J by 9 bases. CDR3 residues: CASSRGTDTEQFF. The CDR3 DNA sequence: TGTGCCAGCAGCCGAGGGACAGATACTGAGCAGTTCTTC.

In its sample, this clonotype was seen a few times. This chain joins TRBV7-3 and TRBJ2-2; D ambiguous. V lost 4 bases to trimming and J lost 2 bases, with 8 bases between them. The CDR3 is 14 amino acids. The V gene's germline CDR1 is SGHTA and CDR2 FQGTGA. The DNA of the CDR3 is TGTGCCAGCAGCTCCGACGGAAACACCGGGGAGCTGTTTTTT. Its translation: CASSSDGNTGELFF.

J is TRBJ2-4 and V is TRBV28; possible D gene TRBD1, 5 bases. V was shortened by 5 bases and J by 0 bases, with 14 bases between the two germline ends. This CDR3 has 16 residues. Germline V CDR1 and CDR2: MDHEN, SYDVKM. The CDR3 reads CASSLETVLAKNIQYF. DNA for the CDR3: TGTGCCAGCAGTCTAGAGACAGTTTTAGCCAAAAACATTCAGTACTTC.

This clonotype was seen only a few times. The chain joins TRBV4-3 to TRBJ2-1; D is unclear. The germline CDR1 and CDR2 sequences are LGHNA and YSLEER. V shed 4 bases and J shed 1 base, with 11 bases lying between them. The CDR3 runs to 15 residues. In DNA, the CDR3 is TGCGCCAGCAGCCTGAGACGTATATCCTACAATGAGCAGTTCTTC. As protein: CASSLRRISYNEQFF.

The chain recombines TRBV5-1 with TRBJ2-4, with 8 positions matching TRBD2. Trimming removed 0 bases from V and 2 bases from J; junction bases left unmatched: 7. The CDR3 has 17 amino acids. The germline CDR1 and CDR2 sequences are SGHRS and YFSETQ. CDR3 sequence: CASSLDQRGKTKNIQYF. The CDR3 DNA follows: TGCGCCAGCAGCTTGGACCAGCGGGGGAAGACCAAAAACATTCAGTACTTC.

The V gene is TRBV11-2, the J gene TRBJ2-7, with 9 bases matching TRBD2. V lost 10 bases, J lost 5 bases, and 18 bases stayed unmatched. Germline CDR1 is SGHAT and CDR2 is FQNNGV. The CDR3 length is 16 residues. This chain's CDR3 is CANDHSGGRDTNEQYV. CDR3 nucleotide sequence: TGTGCCAACGACCATAGCGGGGGACGGGACACTAACGAGCAGTACGTC.

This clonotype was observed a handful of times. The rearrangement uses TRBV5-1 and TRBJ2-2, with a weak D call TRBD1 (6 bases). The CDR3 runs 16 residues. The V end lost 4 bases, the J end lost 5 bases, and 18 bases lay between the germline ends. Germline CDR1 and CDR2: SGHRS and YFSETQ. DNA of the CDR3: TGCGCCAGCAGCCCCCACCGGGACACCACGACCGGGGAGCTGTTTTTT. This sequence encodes CASSPHRDTTTGELFF.

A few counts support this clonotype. This CDR3 reads CASSKHGGPLDNEQFF. In nucleotides, the CDR3 is TGTGCCAGCAGCAAACACGGGGGCCCTCTCGACAATGAGCAGTTCTTC. The gene calls are TRBV7-3 and TRBJ2-1; possibly TRBD1 or TRBD2 for D (6 bases each). V lost 5 bases and J lost 5, with 19 bases in between. CDR1 is SGHTA, CDR2 FQGTGA, per germline. The CDR3 is made up of 16 amino acids.

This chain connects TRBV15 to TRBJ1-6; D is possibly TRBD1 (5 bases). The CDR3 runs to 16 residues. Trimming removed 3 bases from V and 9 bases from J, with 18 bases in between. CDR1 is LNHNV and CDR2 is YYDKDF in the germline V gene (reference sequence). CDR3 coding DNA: TGTGCCACCAGCAGCCAGGGAGGGGTGCTGGGTTCACCCCTCCACTTT. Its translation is CATSSQGGVLGSPLHF.

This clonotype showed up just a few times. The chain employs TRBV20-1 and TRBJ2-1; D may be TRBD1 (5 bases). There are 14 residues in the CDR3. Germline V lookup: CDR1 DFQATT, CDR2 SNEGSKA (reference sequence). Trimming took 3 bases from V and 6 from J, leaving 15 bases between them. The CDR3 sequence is CSASEDKGRNEQFF. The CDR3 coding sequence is TGCAGTGCTAGCGAGGACAAGGGGCGCAATGAGCAGTTCTTC.

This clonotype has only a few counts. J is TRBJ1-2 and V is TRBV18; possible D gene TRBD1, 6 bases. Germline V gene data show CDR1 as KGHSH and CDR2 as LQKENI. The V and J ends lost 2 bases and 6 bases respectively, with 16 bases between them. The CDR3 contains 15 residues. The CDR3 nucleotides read TGTGCCAGCTCACCATCGTTTCCGGGACAAAATGGCTACACCTTC. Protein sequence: CASSPSFPGQNGYTF.

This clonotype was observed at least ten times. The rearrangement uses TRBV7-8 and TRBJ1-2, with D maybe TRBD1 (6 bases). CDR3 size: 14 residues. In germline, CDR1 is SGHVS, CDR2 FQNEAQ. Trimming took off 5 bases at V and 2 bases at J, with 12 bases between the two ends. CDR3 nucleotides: TGTGCCAGCAGCCCCCGGGACAAGAACTATGGCTACACCTTC. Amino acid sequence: CASSPRDKNYGYTF.

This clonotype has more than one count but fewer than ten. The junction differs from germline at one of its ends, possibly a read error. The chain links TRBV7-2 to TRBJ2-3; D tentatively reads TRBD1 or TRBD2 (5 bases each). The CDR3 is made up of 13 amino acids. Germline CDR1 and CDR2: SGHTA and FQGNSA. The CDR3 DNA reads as TGTGCCTGCAGGGAGTCTAGCACAGATACGCAGTATTTT. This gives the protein CACRESSTDTQYF.

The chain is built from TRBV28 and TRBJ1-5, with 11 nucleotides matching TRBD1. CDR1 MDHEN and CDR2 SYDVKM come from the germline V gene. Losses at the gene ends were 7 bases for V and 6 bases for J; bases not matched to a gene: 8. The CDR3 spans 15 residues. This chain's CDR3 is CASNPGTGGVQPQHF. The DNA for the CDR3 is TGTGCCAGCAACCCCGGGACAGGGGGAGTTCAGCCCCAGCATTTT.

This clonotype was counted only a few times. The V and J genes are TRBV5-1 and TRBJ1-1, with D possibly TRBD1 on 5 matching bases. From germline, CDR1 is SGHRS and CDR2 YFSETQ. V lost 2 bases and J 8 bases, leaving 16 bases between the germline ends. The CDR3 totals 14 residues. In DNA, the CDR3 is TGCGCCAGCAGCTTATCCCTTGACAGCCGAGAAGCTTTCTTT. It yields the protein CASSLSLDSREAFF.

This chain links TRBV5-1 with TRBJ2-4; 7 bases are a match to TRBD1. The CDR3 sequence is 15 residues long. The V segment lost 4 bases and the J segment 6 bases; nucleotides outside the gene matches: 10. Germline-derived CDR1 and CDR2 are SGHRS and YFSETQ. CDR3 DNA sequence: TGCGCCAGCAGCGGGTCGACAGGGATTGGAAACATTCAGTACTTC. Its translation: CASSGSTGIGNIQYF.

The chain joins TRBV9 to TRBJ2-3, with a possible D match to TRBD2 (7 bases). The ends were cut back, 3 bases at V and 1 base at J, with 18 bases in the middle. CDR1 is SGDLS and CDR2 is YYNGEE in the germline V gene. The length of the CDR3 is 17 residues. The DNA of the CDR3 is TGTGCCAGCAGCGCGAGGGGGGGGCTGACGGGCACAGATACGCAGTATTTT. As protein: CASSARGGLTGTDTQYF.

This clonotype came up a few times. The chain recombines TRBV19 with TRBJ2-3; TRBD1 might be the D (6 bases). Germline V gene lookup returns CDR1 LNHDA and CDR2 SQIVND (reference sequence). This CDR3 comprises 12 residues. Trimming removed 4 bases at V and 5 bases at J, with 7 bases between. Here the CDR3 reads CASSTGEDTQYF. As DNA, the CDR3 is TGTGCCAGTAGTACAGGGGAAGATACGCAGTATTTT. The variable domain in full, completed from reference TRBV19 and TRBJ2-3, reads DGGITQSPKYLFRKEGQNVTLSCEQNLNHDAMYWYRQDPGQGLRLIYYSQIVNDFQKGDIAEGYSVSREKKESFPLTVTSAQKNPTAFYLCASSTGEDTQYFGPGTRLTVL.